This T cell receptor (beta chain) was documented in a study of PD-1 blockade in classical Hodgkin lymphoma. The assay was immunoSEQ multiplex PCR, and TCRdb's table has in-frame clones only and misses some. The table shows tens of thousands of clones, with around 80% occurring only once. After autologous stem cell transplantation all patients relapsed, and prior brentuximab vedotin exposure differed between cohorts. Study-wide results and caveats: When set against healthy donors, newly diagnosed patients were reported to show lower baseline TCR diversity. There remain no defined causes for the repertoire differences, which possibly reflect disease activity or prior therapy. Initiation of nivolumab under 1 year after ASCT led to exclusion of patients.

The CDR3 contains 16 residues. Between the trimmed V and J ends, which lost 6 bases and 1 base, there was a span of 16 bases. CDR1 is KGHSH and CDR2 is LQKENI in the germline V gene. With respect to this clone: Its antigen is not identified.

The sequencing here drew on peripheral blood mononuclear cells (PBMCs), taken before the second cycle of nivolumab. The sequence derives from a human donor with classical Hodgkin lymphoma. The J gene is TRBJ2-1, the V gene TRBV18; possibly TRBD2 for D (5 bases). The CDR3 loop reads CASSLGSQKSYNEQFF. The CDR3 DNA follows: TGTGCCAGCTCGTTGGGGAGTCAAAAGTCCTACAATGAGCAGTTCTTC.